One and the same sample provided the 25 T cell receptor beta chains below, sequenced in a study of response to subunit inactivated influenza vaccine listed by TCRdb under 2018. The library relied on RT-PCR. TCRdb records Illumina HiSeq 2500 as the sequencer. TCRdb took the public reads, trimmed them with fastp at Q25, ran MiXCR for clone calling and kept in-frame beta chains. Each CDR3 protein gets just one entry, which takes the most common genes and DNA from the rows behind it. Recorded for this sample are roughly 520,000 distinct CDR3 sequences; around 25% of them occurred a single time. Of the sample, about 1.9% falls within the top ten clones. Sequences were derived from CD4+ T cells sorted from PBMCs, sampled 5 days after vaccination. The receptors derive from a man aged 45-65 years who received an inactivated influenza vaccine. Donor details come from another sample of the same person, matched by shared clones.

The count of this clonotype is one. This chain connects TRBV7-2 to TRBJ1-1, with 8 nucleotides matching TRBD1. Germline lookup yields CDR1 SGHTA and CDR2 FQGNSA. The CDR3 contains 17 residues. V lost 5 bases to trimming and J lost 0 bases; unmatched junction nucleotides: 11. CDR3 residues: CASSLSRGRRLNTEAFF. In nucleotides, the CDR3 is TGTGCCAGCAGCCTTTCCAGGGGGCGGAGGCTGAACACTGAAGCTTTCTTT.

This chain connects TRBV2 to TRBJ2-6; 7 positions agree with TRBD1. Germline trimming cut 4 bases from V and 4 bases from J; bases unmatched to any gene: 4. The CDR3 sequence is 15 residues long. In germline, CDR1 is SNHLY, CDR2 FYNNEI. The DNA of the CDR3 is TGTGCCAGCAGTGTCGGGACAGCCGGGGCCAACGTCCTGACTTTC. This gives the protein CASSVGTAGANVLTF.

The chain carries TRBV12-3 or TRBV12-4 and TRBJ2-3; D is possibly TRBD1 or TRBD2 (5 bases each). This CDR3 comprises 14 residues. V was trimmed by 5 bases and J by 2 bases, leaving 11 bases between them. The CDR3 sequence is CASSPGTPTDTQYF. The CDR3 coding sequence is TGTGCCAGCAGTCCCGGGACCCCCACAGATACGCAGTATTTT.

The CDR3 DNA reads as TGTGCCAGCAGCTTAGTTCGGCAGAAAATACTCAAAAACATTCAGTACTTC. Translating gives CASSLVRQKILKNIQYF. The J gene is TRBJ2-4, the V gene TRBV11-2; D is uncertain. Germline V CDR1 and CDR2: SGHAT, FQNNGV. This CDR3 contains 17 residues. V was pared by 1 base and J by 3 bases, with 16 bases between. Full variable domain (outside the CDR3, taken from reference TRBV11-2 and TRBJ2-4): EAGVAQSPRYKIIEKRQSVAFWCNPISGHATLYWYQQILGQGPKLLIQFQNNGVVDDSQLPKDRFSAERLKGVDSTLKIQPAKLEDSAVYLCASSLVRQKILKNIQYFGAGTRLSVL.

For the CDR3, the DNA is TGTGCCAGCTCCCCGCCCCGGCGGGAGTTTGCTCCGGAGACCCAGTACTTC. The encoded protein is CASSPPRREFAPETQYF. The chain links TRBV18 to TRBJ2-5; 7 bases align to TRBD2. CDR3 size: 17 residues. J lost 5 bases, V lost 6 bases, and 18 bases had no gene match. Germline CDR1 is KGHSH and CDR2 is LQKENI.

The chain combines TRBV7-2 with TRBJ1-2; maybe TRBD1 (6 bases). CDR1 is SGHTA, CDR2 FQGNSA, per germline. The CDR3 is made up of 14 amino acids. Trimming took 0 bases from V and 7 from J, leaving 12 bases between them. The CDR3 DNA sequence: TGTGCCAGCAGCTTAGCGGCAGGGGACCCTGGCTACACCTTC. Translating it yields CASSLAAGDPGYTF.

This clonotype was detected only once. This chain joins TRBV5-1 and TRBJ2-1; D might be TRBD1 (6 bases). The germline V gene encodes CDR1 SGHRS and CDR2 YFSETQ. This CDR3 has 15 amino acids. V was pared by 0 bases and J by 7 bases, with 14 bases between. The CDR3 is CASSLEMGAANEQFF. In DNA form, the CDR3 reads TGCGCCAGCAGCTTGGAGATGGGGGCCGCGAATGAGCAGTTCTTC.

The chain has TRBV29-1 and TRBJ2-5; D might be TRBD1 (6 bases). The germline gives CDR1 SQVTM, CDR2 ANQGSEA. V was cut by 3 bases and J by 5 bases, with 16 bases left in between. CDR3 length: 14 amino acids. The CDR3 protein is CSVDRDTGGETQYF. The CDR3, as DNA: TGCAGCGTTGATCGGGACACGGGCGGTGAGACCCAGTACTTC. The variable domain in full, completed from reference TRBV29-1 and TRBJ2-5, reads SAVISQKPSRDICQRGTSLTIQCQVDSQVTMMFWYRQQPGQSLTLIATANQGSEATYESGFVIDKFPISRPNLTFSTLTVSNMSPEDSSIYLCSVDRDTGGETQYFGPGTRLLVL.

The V gene is TRBV4-2, the J gene TRBJ2-3; D is uncertain. This CDR3 comprises 13 residues. The germline V gene encodes CDR1 LGHNA and CDR2 YNFKEQ. V lost 0 bases, J lost 6 bases, and 7 bases lay in between. CDR3 loop: CASSQDSRDTQYF. Written as DNA, the CDR3 is TGTGCCAGCAGCCAAGACAGCCGGGATACGCAGTATTTT.

This clonotype was counted ten times or more. This sequence joins TRBV30 and TRBJ1-1; no definite D call. Germline lookup yields CDR1 GTSNPN and CDR2 SVGIG (reference sequence). The germline V and J ends were trimmed by 0 bases and 5 bases, with 16 bases remaining between them. The CDR3 sequence is 15 residues long. Written as DNA, the CDR3 is TGTGCCTGGAGTGTACACGTGCGGCGGCGGACTGAAGCTTTCTTT. The encoded protein is CAWSVHVRRRTEAFF.

This clonotype was detected ten times or more. V and J are TRBV20-1 and TRBJ1-2; tentatively, D is TRBD1 (5 bases). From germline, CDR1 is DFQATT and CDR2 SNEGSKA (reference sequence). Trimming left V 5 bases short and J 6 bases short, with 19 bases between. The CDR3 is 14 residues long. CDR3 coding DNA: TGCAGTGCTTTCCAGGGTGTTCGGGTTGATGGCTACACCTTC. This sequence encodes CSAFQGVRVDGYTF.

This clonotype was observed a handful of times. The rearrangement joins TRBV12-5 to TRBJ2-1; D not resolved. Per the germline V gene, CDR1 is LGHNT and CDR2 is FRNRAP. The V and J ends lost 0 bases and 6 bases respectively, with 9 bases between them. This CDR3 has 14 residues. The CDR3 bases are TGTGCTAGTGGTTTGGTTCCTCAACTCAATGAGCAGTTCTTC. Translating gives CASGLVPQLNEQFF. The variable domain in full, with the rest retrieved from reference TRBV12-5 and TRBJ2-1, is DARVTQTPRHKVTEMGQEVTMRCQPILGHNTVFWYRQTMMQGLELLAYFRNRAPLDDSGMPKDRFSAEMPDATLATLKIQPSEPRDSAVYFCASGLVPQLNEQFFGPGTRLTVL.

This clonotype was recorded at least ten times. The J gene is TRBJ2-2, the V gene TRBV12-3 or TRBV12-4; D is perhaps TRBD2 (5 bases). The CDR3 is 14 amino acids. V was shortened by 5 bases and J by 4 bases, with 11 bases between the two germline ends. CDR3 DNA: TGTGCCAGCAGTCCGCGGACTTCCACCGGGGAGCTGTTTTTT. This gives the protein CASSPRTSTGELFF.

This clonotype was picked up a small number of times. V usage is TRBV20-1 and J usage is TRBJ2-3; D might be TRBD1 (6 bases). V gave up 0 bases and J gave up 4 bases, with 11 bases separating them. Germline V lookup: CDR1 DFQATT, CDR2 SNEGSKA (reference sequence). The CDR3 has 14 amino acids. Written as DNA, the CDR3 is TGCAGTGCTAGAGACTACAGGGTTGCAGATACGCAGTATTTT. Encoded protein: CSARDYRVADTQYF.

V gene TRBV20-1 combines with J gene TRBJ2-2; TRBD2 agrees at 11 bases. Germline trimming cut 6 bases from V and 6 bases from J; bases unmatched to any gene: 9. There are 15 residues in the CDR3. Germline CDR1 and CDR2: DFQATT and SNEGSKA (reference sequence). The CDR3 sequence: CSAPGLAAYAGELFF. The DNA of the CDR3 is TGCAGTGCCCCGGGACTAGCGGCCTACGCCGGGGAGCTGTTTTTT.

The chain carries TRBV20-1 and TRBJ1-2; 7 bases map to TRBD1. The CDR3 is 12 amino acids. Germline loops: CDR1 DFQATT, CDR2 SNEGSKA (reference sequence). The ends lost 6 bases at V and 4 bases at J; junction bases unmatched: 5. In DNA form, the CDR3 reads TGCAGTGCCGCGACAGGGAGCTATGGCTACACCTTC. It specifies CSAATGSYGYTF.

The chain employs TRBV12-3 or TRBV12-4 and TRBJ2-1; D remains unclear. There are 17 residues in the CDR3. V dropped 5 bases and J dropped 2 bases, with 19 bases sitting between them. CDR3 sequence (DNA): TGTGCCAGCAGTCTTAACTACGGACCAACAACCTACAATGAGCAGTTCTTC. Its protein is CASSLNYGPTTYNEQFF.

This clonotype came up many times. The rearrangement uses TRBV12-3 or TRBV12-4 and TRBJ2-5; D is ambiguous. CDR3 length equals 13 residues. Trimming took 6 bases from V and 0 from J, leaving 8 bases between them. The CDR3 nucleotides read TGTGCCAGCAGCCCTAGACACCAAGAGACCCAGTACTTC. Protein product: CASSPRHQETQYF.

V and J are TRBV12-3 or TRBV12-4 and TRBJ2-7; 12 bases are a match to TRBD1. The CDR3 has 11 residues. The CDR3 nucleotides are TGTGGTGTGGGGACAGGGGGCCAGCAGTACTTC. It is translated as CGVGTGGQQYF.

V and J are TRBV5-1 and TRBJ1-2; the D gene is possibly TRBD1 (6 bases). V was trimmed by 0 bases and J by 8 bases, leaving 14 bases between them. Per the germline V gene, CDR1 is SGHRS and CDR2 is YFSETQ. The CDR3 spans 14 residues. CDR3 DNA sequence: TGCGCCAGCAGCTTGGACGGGGGGCAAAGGGGCTACACCTTC. It codes for CASSLDGGQRGYTF.

This sequence joins TRBV29-1 and TRBJ2-5, with D uncertain. V lost 4 bases and J lost 3, with 6 bases in between. The germline gives CDR1 SQVTM, CDR2 ANQGSEA. The CDR3 has 11 amino acids. The CDR3 is CSVVTEETQYF. The CDR3 DNA sequence: TGCAGCGTTGTAACAGAAGAGACCCAGTACTTC.

V gene TRBV25-1 combines with J gene TRBJ2-5; D unresolved. V lost 4 bases to trimming and J lost 7 bases, with 16 bases between them. The germline V gene has CDR1 MGHDK and CDR2 SYGVNS. CDR3 size: 14 residues. The CDR3 spells CASSVTAGLGTQYF. The CDR3 DNA reads TGTGCCAGCAGTGTAACAGCCGGGTTGGGGACCCAGTACTTC.

This chain joins TRBV20-1 and TRBJ2-7; D possibly matches TRBD1 or TRBD2 (7 bases each). The CDR3 length is 16 residues. The germline V gene encodes CDR1 DFQATT and CDR2 SNEGSKA (reference sequence). Trimming stripped 3 bases from V and 5 bases from J, with 23 bases between. The CDR3 protein is CSASDRLAGDRDEQYF. Here the CDR3 DNA reads TGCAGTGCTAGTGATAGACTAGCAGGGGACAGAGACGAGCAGTACTTC.

This clonotype was picked up a small number of times. V usage is TRBV24-1 and J usage is TRBJ2-3; 8 bases are a match to TRBD1. Trimming took 4 bases from V and 1 from J; bases not matched to a gene: 9. This CDR3 has 17 residues. Per the germline V gene, CDR1 is KGHDR and CDR2 is SFDVKD. The CDR3 protein is CATSDPGQGVGTDTQYF. CDR3 nucleotides: TGTGCCACCAGTGACCCTGGACAGGGTGTCGGCACAGATACGCAGTATTTT.

This clonotype was seen only a few times. The chain links TRBV19 to TRBJ1-1; no clear D gene. Germline values: CDR1 LNHDA, CDR2 SQIVND (reference sequence). The V and J ends lost 1 base and 1 base respectively, with 7 bases between them. CDR3 length: 14 amino acids. The CDR3 loop reads CASSIGPANTEAFF. DNA of the CDR3: TGTGCCAGTAGTATAGGTCCGGCGAACACTGAAGCTTTCTTT.